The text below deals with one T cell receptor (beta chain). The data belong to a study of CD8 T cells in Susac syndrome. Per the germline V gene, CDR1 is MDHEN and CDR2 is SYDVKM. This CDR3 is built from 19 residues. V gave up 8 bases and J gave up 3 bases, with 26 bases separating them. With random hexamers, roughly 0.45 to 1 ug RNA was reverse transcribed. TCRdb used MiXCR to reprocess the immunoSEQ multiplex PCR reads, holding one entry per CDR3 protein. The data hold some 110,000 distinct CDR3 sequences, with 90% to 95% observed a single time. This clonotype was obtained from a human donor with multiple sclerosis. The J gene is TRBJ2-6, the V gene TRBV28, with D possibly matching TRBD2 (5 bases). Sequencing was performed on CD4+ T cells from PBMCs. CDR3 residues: CASHYSLAPQRGGANVLTF. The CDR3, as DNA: TGTGCCAGCCATTACTCATTGGCACCCCAACGGGGTGGGGCCAACGTCCTGACTTTC.